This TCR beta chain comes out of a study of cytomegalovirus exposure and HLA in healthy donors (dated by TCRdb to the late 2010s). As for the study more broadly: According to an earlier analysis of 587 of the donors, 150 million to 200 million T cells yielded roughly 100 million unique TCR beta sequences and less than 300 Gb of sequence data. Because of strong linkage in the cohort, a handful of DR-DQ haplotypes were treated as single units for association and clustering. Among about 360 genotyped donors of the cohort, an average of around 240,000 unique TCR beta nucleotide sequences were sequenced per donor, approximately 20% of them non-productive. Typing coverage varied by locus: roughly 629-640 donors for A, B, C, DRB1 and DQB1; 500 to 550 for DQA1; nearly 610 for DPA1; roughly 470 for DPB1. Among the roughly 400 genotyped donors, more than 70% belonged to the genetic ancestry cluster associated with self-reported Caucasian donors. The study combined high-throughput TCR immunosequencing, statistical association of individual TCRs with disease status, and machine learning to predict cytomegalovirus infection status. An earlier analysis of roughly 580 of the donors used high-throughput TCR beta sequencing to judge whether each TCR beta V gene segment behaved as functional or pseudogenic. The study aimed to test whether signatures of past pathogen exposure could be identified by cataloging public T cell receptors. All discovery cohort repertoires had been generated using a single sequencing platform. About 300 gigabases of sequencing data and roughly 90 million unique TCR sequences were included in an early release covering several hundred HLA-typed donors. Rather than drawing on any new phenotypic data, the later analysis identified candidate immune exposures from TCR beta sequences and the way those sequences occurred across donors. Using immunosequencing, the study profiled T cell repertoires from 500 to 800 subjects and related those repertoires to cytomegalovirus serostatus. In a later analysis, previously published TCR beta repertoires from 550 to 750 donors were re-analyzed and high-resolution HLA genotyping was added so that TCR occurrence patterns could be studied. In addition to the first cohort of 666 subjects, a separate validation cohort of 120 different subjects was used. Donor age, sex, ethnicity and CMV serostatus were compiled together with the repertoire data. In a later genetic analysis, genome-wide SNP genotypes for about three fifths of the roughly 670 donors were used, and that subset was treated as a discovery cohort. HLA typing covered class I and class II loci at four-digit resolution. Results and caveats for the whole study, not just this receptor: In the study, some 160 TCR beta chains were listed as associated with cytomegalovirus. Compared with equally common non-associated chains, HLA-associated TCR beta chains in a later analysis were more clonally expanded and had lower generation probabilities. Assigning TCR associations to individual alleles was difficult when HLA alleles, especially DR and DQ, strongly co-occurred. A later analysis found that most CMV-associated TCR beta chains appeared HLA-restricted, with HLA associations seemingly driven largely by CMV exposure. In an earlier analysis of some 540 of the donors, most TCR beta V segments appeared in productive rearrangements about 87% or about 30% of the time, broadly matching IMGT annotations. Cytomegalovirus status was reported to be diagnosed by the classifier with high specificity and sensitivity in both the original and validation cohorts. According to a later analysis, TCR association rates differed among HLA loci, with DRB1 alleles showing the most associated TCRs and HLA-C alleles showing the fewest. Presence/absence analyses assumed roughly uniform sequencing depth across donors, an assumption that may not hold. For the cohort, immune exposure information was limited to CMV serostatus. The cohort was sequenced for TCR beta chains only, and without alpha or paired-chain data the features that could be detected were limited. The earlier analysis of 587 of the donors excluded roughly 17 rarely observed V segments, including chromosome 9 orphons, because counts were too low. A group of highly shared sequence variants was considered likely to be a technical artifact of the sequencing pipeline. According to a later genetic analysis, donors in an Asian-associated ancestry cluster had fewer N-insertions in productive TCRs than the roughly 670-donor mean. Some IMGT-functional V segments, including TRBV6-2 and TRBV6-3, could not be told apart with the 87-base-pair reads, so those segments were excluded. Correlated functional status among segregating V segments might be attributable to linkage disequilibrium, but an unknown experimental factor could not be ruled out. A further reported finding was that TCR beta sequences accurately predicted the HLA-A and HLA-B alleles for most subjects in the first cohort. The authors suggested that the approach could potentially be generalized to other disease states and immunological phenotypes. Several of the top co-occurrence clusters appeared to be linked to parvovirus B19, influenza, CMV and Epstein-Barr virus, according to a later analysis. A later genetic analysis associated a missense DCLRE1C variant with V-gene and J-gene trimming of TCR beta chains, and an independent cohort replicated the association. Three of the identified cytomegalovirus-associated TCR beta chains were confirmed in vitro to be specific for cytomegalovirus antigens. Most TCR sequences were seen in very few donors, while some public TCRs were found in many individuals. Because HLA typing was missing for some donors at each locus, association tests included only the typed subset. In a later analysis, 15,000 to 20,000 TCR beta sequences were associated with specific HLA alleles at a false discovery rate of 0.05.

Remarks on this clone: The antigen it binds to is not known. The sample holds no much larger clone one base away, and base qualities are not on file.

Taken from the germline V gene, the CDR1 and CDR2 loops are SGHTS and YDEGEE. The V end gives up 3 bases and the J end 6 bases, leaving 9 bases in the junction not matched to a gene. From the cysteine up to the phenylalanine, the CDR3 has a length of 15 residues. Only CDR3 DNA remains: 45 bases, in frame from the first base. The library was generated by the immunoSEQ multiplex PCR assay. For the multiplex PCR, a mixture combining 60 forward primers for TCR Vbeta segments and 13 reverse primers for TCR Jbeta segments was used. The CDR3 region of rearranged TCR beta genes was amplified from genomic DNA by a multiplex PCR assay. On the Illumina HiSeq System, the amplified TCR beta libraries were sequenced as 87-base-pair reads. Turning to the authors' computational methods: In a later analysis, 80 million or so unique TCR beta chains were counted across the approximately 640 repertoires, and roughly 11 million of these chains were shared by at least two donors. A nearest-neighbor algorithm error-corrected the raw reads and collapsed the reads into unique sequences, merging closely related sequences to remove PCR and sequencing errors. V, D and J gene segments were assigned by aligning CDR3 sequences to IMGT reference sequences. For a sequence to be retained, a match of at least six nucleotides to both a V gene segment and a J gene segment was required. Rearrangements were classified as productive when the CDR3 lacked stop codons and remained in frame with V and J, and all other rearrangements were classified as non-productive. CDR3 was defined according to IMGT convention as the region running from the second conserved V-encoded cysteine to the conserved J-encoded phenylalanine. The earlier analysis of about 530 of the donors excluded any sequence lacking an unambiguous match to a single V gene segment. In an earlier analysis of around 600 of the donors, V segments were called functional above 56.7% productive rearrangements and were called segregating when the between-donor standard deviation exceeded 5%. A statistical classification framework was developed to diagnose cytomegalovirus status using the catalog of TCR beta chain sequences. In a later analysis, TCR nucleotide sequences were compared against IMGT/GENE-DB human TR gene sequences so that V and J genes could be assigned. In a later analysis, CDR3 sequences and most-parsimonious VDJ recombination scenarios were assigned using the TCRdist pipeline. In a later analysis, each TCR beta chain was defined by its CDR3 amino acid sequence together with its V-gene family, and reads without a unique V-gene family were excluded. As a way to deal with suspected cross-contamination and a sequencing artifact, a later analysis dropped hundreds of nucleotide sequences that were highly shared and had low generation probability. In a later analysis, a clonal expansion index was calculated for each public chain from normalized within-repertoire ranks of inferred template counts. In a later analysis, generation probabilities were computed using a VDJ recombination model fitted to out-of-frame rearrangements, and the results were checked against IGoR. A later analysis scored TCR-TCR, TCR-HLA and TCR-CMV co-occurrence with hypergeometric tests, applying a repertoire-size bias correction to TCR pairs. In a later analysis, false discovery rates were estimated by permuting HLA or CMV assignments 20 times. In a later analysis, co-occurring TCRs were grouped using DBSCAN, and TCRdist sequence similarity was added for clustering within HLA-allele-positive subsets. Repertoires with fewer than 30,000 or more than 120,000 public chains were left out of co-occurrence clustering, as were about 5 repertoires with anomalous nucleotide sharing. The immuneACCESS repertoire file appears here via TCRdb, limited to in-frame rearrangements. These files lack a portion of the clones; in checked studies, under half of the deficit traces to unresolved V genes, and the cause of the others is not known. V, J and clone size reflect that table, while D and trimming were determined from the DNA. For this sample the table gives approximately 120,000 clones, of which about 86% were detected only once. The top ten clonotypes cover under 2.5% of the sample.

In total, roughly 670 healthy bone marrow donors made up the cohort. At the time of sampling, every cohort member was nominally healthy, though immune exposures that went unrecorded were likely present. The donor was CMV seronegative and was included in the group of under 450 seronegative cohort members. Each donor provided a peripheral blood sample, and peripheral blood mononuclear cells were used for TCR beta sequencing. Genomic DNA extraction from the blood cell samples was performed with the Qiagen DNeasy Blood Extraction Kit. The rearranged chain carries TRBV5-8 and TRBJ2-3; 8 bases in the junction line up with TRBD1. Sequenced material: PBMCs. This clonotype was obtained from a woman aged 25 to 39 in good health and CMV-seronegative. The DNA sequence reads TGTGCCAGCAGCTCAGGACAGGGTCGAGGGGATACGCAGTATTTT. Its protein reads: CASSSGQGRGDTQYF.